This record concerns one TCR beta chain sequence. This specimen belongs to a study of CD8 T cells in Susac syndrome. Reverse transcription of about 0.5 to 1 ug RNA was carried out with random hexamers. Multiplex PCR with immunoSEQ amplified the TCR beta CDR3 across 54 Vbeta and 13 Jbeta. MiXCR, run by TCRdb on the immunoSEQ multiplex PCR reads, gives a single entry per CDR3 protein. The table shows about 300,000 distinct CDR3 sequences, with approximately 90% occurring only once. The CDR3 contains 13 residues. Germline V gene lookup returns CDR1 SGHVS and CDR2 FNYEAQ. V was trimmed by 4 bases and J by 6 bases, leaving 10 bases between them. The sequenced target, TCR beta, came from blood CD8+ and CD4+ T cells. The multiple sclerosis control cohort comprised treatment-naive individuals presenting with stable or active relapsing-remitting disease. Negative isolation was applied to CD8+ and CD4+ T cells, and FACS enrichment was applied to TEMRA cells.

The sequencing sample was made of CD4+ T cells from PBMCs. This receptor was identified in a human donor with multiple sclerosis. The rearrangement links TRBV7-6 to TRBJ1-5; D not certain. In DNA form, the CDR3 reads TGTGCCAGCAGCTCCTCGACCGGTCAGCCCCAGCATTTT. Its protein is CASSSSTGQPQHF.